The 11 T cell receptor beta chains in this list originate from one sample, sequenced in a study of T cell clonotyping in hematopoietic cell transplantation. Produced via immunoSEQ multiplex PCR; TCRdb's table is partial and in-frame only. The profile shows about 16,000 clones, nearly 95% of them singletons. The sample comprised peripheral blood mononuclear cells. These receptors were taken from a man aged 35 to 55 in good health. Some clones in this sample may be carry-over from other donors' samples.

The chain employs TRBV5-4 and TRBJ1-1; possibly TRBD1 for D (5 bases). CDR1 is SGHNT and CDR2 is YYREEE in the germline V gene (reference sequence). V lost 0 bases, J lost 0 bases, and 12 bases lay in between. The CDR3 totals 16 residues. The CDR3 DNA is TGTGCCAGCAGCTTGGGGGGGGAGGAGTTGAACACTGAAGCTTTCTTT. Its protein product is CASSLGGEELNTEAFF. Using reference TRBV5-4 and TRBJ1-1 for the parts outside the CDR3, the full variable domain is ETGVTQSPTHLIKTRGQQVTLRCSSQSGHNTVSWYQQALGQGPQFIFQYYREEENGRGNFPPRFSGLQFPNYSSELNVNALELDDSALYLCASSLGGEELNTEAFFGQGTRLTVV.

DNA of the CDR3: TGTGCCAGCAGAGGTTACGGGAGAGTTACAGATACGCAGTATTTT. Translating gives CASRGYGRVTDTQYF. The chain uses TRBV28 and TRBJ2-3; D might be TRBD2 (6 bases). The CDR3 covers 15 residues. The germline CDR1 and CDR2 sequences are MDHEN and SYDVKM. Trimming took 6 bases from V and 3 from J, leaving 16 bases between them.

The chain employs TRBV7-8 and TRBJ2-2, with 8 bases aligning to TRBD2. The CDR3 is made up of 15 amino acids. Germline CDR1 and CDR2: SGHVS and FQNEAQ. V was clipped by 1 base and J by 4 bases; unmatched bases: 2. CDR3 loop: CASSLGRGGTGELFF. In DNA, the CDR3 is TGTGCCAGCAGCTTAGGACGGGGGGGCACCGGGGAGCTGTTTTTT.

The chain couples TRBV7-6 to TRBJ2-3; D not resolved. The CDR3 extends over 13 amino acids. Germline assignment: CDR1 SGHVS and CDR2 FNYEAQ. V lost 2 bases and J lost 3, with 6 bases in between. This CDR3 reads CASSLLGTDTQYF. DNA for the CDR3: TGTGCCAGCAGCTTACTGGGTACAGATACGCAGTATTTT.

This sequence joins TRBV7-2 and TRBJ2-7, with D hard to call. From germline, CDR1 is SGHTA and CDR2 FQGNSA. The CDR3 runs 14 residues. Trimming cost V 1 base and J 0 bases, with 7 bases left between them. CDR3 nucleotides: TGTGCCAGCAGCTTAGGCGGCGGCTCCTACGAGCAGTACTTC. Translating gives CASSLGGGSYEQYF. The variable domain in full, with the rest retrieved from reference TRBV7-2 and TRBJ2-7, is GAGVSQSPSNKVTEKGKDVELRCDPISGHTALYWYRQSLGQGLEFLIYFQGNSAPDKSGLPSDRFSAERTGGSVSTLTIQRTQQEDSAVYLCASSLGGGSYEQYFGPGTRLTVT.

The chain links TRBV15 to TRBJ2-7, with TRBD1 matching 9 bases. Germline CDR1 LNHNV, CDR2 YYDKDF (reference sequence). J gave up 1 base and V 4 bases, and 5 bases lay outside the gene matches. The length of the CDR3 is 15 residues. The CDR3, as DNA: TGTGCCACCAGCATGGGACAGGGTCCATCCTACGAGCAGTACTTC. This gives the protein CATSMGQGPSYEQYF.

The chain combines TRBV18 with TRBJ2-7; possibly TRBD2 for D (5 bases). In germline, CDR1 is KGHSH, CDR2 LQKENI. V was cut by 1 base and J by 6 bases, with 16 bases left in between. The CDR3 sequence is 15 residues long. The CDR3 sequence: CASSPRGYSMGEQYF. The CDR3 region has the DNA TGTGCCAGCTCACCACGAGGGTATAGCATGGGCGAGCAGTACTTC.

The rearrangement joins TRBV14 to TRBJ1-3; D call uncertain. With 4 bases removed from V and 3 bases from J, the gap between germline ends came to 10 bases. Germline lookup yields CDR1 SGHDN and CDR2 FVKESK. CDR3 size: 14 residues. The CDR3 coding sequence is TGTGCCAGCAGCCTGAGTACTGGTGGAAACACCATATATTTT. This gives the protein CASSLSTGGNTIYF.

V usage is TRBV6-5 and J usage is TRBJ2-3; D is ambiguous. Deletions cut 4 bases from V and 0 bases from J, with 5 bases between. Germline CDR1 MNHEY, CDR2 SVGAGI. This CDR3 has 13 amino acids. CDR3 amino acids: CASSLGSTDTQYF. CDR3 bases: TGTGCCAGCAGTTTAGGTAGCACAGATACGCAGTATTTT.

The chain carries TRBV7-2 and TRBJ1-1; no clear D gene. The CDR3 has 15 amino acids. Per germline, CDR1 SGHTA and CDR2 FQGNSA. Deletions cut 1 base from V and 1 base from J, with 10 bases between. The CDR3 sequence: CASSLVGRTNTEAFF. The CDR3 bases are TGTGCCAGCAGCTTAGTCGGCAGAACGAACACTGAAGCTTTCTTT.

This rearrangement joins TRBV6-6 to TRBJ1-2, with 8 bases aligning to TRBD1. The germline V gene has CDR1 MNHNY and CDR2 SVGAGI (reference sequence). CDR3 length: 15 amino acids. With 5 bases clipped from V and 0 bases from J, the junction kept 5 bases outside the gene matches. This CDR3 reads CASSKRDRPNYGYTF. The DNA for the CDR3 is TGTGCCAGCAGTAAACGGGACAGGCCTAACTATGGCTACACCTTC.